A selection of T cell receptor beta chains follows, all from one sample in a study of CD8 T cells in ankylosing spondylitis. MiXCR, applied by TCRdb to the 5' RACE reads, yields one record per CDR3 protein. Altogether around 770,000 distinct CDR3 sequences are present, under 20% being singletons, with the ten largest covering under 20%. The source material was blood, either unsorted or a sorted T cell fraction (not recorded which). Source of these receptors: a male donor with ankylosing spondylitis. Both conserved end residues are part of each CDR3. The D gene is left open where the match is weak. The listing skips clone size in some rows; elsewhere it reads once, few, many or a size class.

j_gene: TRBJ2-7
v_gene: TRBV9
abundance: NA
d_gene: NA
CDR3aa: CASSVAPDSIYEQYF
CDR3nt: TGTGCCAGCAGCGTAGCCCCGGACAGCATCTACGAGCAGTACTTC

j_gene: TRBJ1-5
v_gene: TRBV19
abundance: few
d_gene: NA
CDR3aa: CASGQPFNQPQHF
CDR3nt: TGTGCCAGTGGACAGCCTTTCAATCAGCCCCAGCATTTT

j_gene: TRBJ1-5
v_gene: TRBV6-1
abundance: NA
d_gene: TRBD1
CDR3aa: CASSTGQGLNQPQHF
CDR3nt: TGTGCCAGCAGTACAGGACAGGGACTTAATCAGCCCCAGCATTTT

j_gene: TRBJ2-2
v_gene: TRBV7-2
abundance: few
d_gene: NA
CDR3aa: CASSLAGGRELFF
CDR3nt: TGTGCCAGCAGCTTAGCAGGGGGGCGGGAGCTGTTTTTT

j_gene: TRBJ2-3
v_gene: TRBV4-3
abundance: NA
d_gene: NA
CDR3aa: CASSQDQDNPDTQYF
CDR3nt: TGCGCCAGCAGCCAAGACCAGGACAACCCAGATACGCAGTATTTT

j_gene: TRBJ2-5
v_gene: TRBV11-2
abundance: NA
d_gene: NA
CDR3aa: CASSLDGVGRETQYF
CDR3nt: TGTGCCAGCAGCTTAGATGGCGTGGGAAGAGAGACCCAGTACTTC

j_gene: TRBJ2-7
v_gene: TRBV4-3
abundance: few
d_gene: TRBD1
CDR3aa: CASSQGTGEYEQYF
CDR3nt: TGCGCCAGCAGCCAAGGGACAGGGGAATACGAGCAGTACTTC

j_gene: TRBJ2-2
v_gene: TRBV12-3/TRBV12-4
abundance: NA
d_gene: TRBD1
CDR3aa: CASSSLSGTGDTGELFF
CDR3nt: TGTGCCAGCAGTTCCCTTTCCGGGACAGGGGACACCGGGGAGCTGTTTTTT

j_gene: TRBJ1-1
v_gene: TRBV13
abundance: NA
d_gene: NA
CDR3aa: CASSTGPRDTEAFF
CDR3nt: TGTGCCAGCAGCACCGGCCCCCGGGACACTGAAGCTTTCTTT

j_gene: TRBJ2-1
v_gene: TRBV9
abundance: few
d_gene: TRBD1
CDR3aa: CASSYGQGNNEQFF
CDR3nt: TGTGCCAGCAGCTACGGACAGGGAAACAATGAGCAGTTCTTC

j_gene: TRBJ2-7
v_gene: TRBV25-1
abundance: NA
d_gene: NA
CDR3aa: CASSVATTYEQYF
CDR3nt: TGTGCCAGCAGTGTCGCAACCACGTACGAGCAGTACTTC

j_gene: TRBJ2-1
v_gene: TRBV7-2
abundance: NA
d_gene: TRBD2
CDR3aa: CASSLEGRASNEQFF
CDR3nt: TGTGCCAGCAGCTTAGAAGGGAGGGCATCCAATGAGCAGTTCTTC

j_gene: TRBJ2-7
v_gene: TRBV4-2
abundance: NA
d_gene: NA
CDR3aa: CASSQERGGPYEQYF
CDR3nt: TGTGCCAGCAGCCAAGAGCGGGGAGGACCCTACGAGCAGTACTTC

j_gene: TRBJ2-1
v_gene: TRBV5-1
abundance: NA
d_gene: NA
CDR3aa: CASSLGGTLENNEQFF
CDR3nt: TGCGCCAGCAGCTTGGGTGGGACGCTCGAAAATAATGAGCAGTTCTTC

j_gene: TRBJ1-4
v_gene: TRBV6-2/TRBV6-3
abundance: NA
d_gene: NA
CDR3aa: CASTTGGEKLFF
CDR3nt: TGTGCCAGCACTACCGGGGGTGAAAAACTGTTTTTT

j_gene: TRBJ1-5
v_gene: TRBV5-1
abundance: many
d_gene: NA
CDR3aa: CASRGVNGNQPQHF
CDR3nt: TGCGCCAGCAGGGGCGTAAACGGCAATCAGCCCCAGCATTTT

j_gene: TRBJ2-7
v_gene: TRBV29-1
abundance: NA
d_gene: NA
CDR3aa: CSVEGGGSYEQYF
CDR3nt: TGCAGCGTTGAAGGAGGGGGGTCGTACGAGCAGTACTTC

j_gene: TRBJ2-1
v_gene: TRBV27
abundance: few
d_gene: TRBD2
CDR3aa: CASSFRGGRVDEQFF
CDR3nt: TGTGCCAGCAGTTTCAGGGGCGGGAGGGTCGATGAGCAGTTCTTC

j_gene: TRBJ2-5
v_gene: TRBV10-3
abundance: NA
d_gene: TRBD2
CDR3aa: CAISVSGTETQYF
CDR3nt: TGTGCCATCAGTGTGAGCGGGACAGAGACCCAGTACTTC